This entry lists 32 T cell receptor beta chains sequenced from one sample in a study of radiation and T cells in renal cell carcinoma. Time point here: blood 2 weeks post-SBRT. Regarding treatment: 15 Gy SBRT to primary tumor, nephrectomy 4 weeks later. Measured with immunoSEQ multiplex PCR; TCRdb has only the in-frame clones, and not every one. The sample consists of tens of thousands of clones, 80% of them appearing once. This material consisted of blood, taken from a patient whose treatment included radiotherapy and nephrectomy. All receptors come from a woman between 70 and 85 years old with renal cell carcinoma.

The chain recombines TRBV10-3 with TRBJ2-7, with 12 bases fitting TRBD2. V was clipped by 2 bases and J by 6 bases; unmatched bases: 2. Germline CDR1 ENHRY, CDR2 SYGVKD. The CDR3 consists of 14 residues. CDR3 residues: CAISEGLAGIEQYF. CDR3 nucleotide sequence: TGTGCCATCAGTGAGGGACTAGCGGGGATCGAGCAGTACTTC.

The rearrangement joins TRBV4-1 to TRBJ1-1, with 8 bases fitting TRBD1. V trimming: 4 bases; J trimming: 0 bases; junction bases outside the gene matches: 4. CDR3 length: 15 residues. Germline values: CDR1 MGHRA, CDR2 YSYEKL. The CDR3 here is CASSPRTGLNTEAFF. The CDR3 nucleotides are TGCGCCAGCAGCCCCCGGACAGGGCTGAACACTGAAGCTTTCTTT.

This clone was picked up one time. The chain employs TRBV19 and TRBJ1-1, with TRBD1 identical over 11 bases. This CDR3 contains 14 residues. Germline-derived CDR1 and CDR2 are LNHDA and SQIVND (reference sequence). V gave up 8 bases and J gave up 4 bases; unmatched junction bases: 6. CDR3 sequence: CASGQGANPTEAFF. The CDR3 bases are TGTGCCAGTGGACAGGGGGCAAACCCCACTGAAGCTTTCTTT.

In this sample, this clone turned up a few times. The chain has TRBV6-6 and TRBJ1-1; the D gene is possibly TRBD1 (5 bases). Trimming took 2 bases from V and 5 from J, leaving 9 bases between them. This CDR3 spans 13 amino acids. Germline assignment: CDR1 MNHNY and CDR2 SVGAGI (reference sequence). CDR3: CASSYGGTTEAFF. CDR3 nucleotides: TGTGCCAGCAGTTACGGGGGAACAACTGAAGCTTTCTTT.

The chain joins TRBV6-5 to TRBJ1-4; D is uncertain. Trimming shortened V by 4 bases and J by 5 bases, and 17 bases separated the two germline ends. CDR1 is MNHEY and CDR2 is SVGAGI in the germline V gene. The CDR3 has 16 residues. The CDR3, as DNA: TGTGCCAGCAGTTCCCGAGTGAGGGAACGAAATGAAAAACTGTTTTTT. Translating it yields CASSSRVRERNEKLFF.

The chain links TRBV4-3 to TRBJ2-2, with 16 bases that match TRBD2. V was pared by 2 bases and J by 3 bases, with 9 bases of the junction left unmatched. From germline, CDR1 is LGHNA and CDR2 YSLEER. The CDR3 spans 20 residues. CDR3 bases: TGCGCCAGCAGCCAATCTGCCGGGACTAGCGGGAGGGCCGACACCGGGGAGCTGTTTTTT. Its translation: CASSQSAGTSGRADTGELFF.

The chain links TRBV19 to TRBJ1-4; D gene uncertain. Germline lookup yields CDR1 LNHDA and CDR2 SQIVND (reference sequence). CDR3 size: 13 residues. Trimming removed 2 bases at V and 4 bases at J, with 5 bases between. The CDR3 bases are TGTGCCAGTAGTATACAGGTTAATGAAAAACTGTTTTTT. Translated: CASSIQVNEKLFF.

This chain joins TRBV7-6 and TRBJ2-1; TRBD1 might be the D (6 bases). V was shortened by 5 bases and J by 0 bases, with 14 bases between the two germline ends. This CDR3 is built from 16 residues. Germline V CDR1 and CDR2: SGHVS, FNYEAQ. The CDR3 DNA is TGTGCCAGCAGCGGCTTGGGGGCTGGCTCCTACAATGAGCAGTTCTTC. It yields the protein CASSGLGAGSYNEQFF.

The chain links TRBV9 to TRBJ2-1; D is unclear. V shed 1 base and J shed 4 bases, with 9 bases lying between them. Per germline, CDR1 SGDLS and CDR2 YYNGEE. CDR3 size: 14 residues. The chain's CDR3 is CASSVSPEYNEQFF. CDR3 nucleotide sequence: TGTGCCAGCAGCGTAAGTCCAGAGTACAATGAGCAGTTCTTC.

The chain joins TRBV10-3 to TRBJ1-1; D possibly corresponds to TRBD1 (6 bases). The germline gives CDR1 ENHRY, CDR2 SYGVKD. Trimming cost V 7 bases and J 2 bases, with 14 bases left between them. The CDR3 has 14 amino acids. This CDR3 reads CAIKPGTPNTEAFF. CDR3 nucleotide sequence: TGTGCCATCAAGCCCGGGACACCAAACACTGAAGCTTTCTTT.

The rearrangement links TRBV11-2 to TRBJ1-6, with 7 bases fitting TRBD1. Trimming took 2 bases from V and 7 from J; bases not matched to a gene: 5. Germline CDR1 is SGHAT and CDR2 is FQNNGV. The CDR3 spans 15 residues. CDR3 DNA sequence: TGTGCCAGCAGCTTACCTGGGACAGTCAATTCACCCCTCCACTTT. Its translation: CASSLPGTVNSPLHF.

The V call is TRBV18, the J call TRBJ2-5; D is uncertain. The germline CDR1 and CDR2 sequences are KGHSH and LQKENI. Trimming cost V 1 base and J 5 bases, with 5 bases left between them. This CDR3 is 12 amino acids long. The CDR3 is CASSPQEETQYF. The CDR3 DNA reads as TGTGCCAGCTCACCACAGGAGGAGACCCAGTACTTC.

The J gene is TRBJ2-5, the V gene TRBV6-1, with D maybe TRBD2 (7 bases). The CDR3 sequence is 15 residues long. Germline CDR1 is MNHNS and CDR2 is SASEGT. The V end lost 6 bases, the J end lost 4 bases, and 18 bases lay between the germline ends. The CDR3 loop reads CASSPSQGGRETQYF. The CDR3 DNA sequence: TGTGCCAGCAGCCCCTCACAGGGCGGGAGAGAGACCCAGTACTTC.

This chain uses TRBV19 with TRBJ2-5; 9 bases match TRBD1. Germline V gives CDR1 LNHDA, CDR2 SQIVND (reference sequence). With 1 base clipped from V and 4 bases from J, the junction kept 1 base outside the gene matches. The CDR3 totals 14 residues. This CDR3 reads CASSIAGQGETQYF. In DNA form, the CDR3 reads TGTGCCAGTAGTATAGCGGGACAGGGAGAGACCCAGTACTTC.

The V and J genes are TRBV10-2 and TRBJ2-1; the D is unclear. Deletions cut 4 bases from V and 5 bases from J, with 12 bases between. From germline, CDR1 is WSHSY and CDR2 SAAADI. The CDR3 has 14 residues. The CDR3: CASSGGLSDNEQFF. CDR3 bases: TGCGCCAGCAGTGGGGGTTTGAGCGACAATGAGCAGTTCTTC.

Written as DNA, the CDR3 is TGTGCCAGCAGTGAAAGAACAGGGGTTGGAAATGAAAAACTGTTTTTT. Translation: CASSERTGVGNEKLFF. The V gene is TRBV25-1, the J gene TRBJ1-4, with 7 bases lining up with TRBD1. V lost 2 bases, J lost 5 bases, and 8 bases stayed unmatched. CDR3 length equals 16 residues. Germline assignment: CDR1 MGHDK and CDR2 SYGVNS.

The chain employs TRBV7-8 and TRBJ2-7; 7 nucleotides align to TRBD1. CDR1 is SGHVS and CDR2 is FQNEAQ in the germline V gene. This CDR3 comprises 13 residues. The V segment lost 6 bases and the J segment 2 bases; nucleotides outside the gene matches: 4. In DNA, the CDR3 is TGTGCCAGCAGTGGACAGGCCCCCTACGAGCAGTACTTC. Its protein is CASSGQAPYEQYF.

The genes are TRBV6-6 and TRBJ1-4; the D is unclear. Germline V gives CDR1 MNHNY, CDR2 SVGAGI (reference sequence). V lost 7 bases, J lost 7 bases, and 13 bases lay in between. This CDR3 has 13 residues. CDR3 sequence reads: CASNRGWGEKLFF. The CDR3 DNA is TGTGCCAGCAACAGAGGGTGGGGTGAAAAACTGTTTTTT.

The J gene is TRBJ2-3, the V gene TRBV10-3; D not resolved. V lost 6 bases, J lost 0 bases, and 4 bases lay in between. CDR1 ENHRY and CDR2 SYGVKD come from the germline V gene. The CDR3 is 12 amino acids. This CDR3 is CAISLSTDTQYF. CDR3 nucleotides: TGTGCCATCAGCCTCAGCACAGATACGCAGTATTTT.

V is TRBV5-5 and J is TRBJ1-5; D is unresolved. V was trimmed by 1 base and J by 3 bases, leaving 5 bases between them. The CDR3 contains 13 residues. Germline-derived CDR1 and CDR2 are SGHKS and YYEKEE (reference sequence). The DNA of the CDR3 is TGTGCCAGCAGCTTGTCAGACAATCAGCCCCAGCATTTT. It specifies CASSLSDNQPQHF. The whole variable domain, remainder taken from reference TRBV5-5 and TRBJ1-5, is DAGVTQSPTHLIKTRGQQVTLRCSPISGHKSVSWYQQVLGQGPQFIFQYYEKEERGRGNFPDRFSARQFPNYSSELNVNALLLGDSALYLCASSLSDNQPQHFGDGTRLSIL.

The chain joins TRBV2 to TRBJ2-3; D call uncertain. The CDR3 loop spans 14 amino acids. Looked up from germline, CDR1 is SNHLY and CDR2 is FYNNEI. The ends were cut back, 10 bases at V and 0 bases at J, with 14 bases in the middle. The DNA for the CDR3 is TGTGCCACCAGCCGAGACCTTAGCACAGATACGCAGTATTTT. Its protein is CATSRDLSTDTQYF.

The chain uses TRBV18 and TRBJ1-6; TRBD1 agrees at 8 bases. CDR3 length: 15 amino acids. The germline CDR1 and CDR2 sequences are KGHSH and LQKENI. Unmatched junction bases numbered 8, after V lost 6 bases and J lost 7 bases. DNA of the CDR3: TGTGCCAGCTCCGTTGGACAGGGAAGGAATTCACCCCTCCACTTT. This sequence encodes CASSVGQGRNSPLHF.

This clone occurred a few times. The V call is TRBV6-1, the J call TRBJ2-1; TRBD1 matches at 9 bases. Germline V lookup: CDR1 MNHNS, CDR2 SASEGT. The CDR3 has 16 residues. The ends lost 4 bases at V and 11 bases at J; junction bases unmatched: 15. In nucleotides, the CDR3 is TGTGCCAGCAGTGTCTCCCCCACAGGGGGCGGGTTTCAGCAGTTCTTC. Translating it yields CASSVSPTGGGFQQFF.

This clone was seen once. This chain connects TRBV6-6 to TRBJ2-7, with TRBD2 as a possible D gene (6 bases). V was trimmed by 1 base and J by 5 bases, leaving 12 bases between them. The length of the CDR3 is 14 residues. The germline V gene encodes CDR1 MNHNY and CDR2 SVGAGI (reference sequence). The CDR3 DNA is TGTGCCAGCAGTTACTTCCAGGGAGGTGACGAGCAGTACTTC. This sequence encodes CASSYFQGGDEQYF.

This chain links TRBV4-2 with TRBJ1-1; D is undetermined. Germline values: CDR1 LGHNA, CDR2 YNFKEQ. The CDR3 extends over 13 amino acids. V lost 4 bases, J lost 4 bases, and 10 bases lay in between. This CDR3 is CASSPMAGTEAFF. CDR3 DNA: TGTGCCAGCAGCCCGATGGCGGGCACTGAAGCTTTCTTT.

The CDR3 DNA sequence: TGTGCCAGCAGCTTAGGAAGAGGCAGCTCGGGGGATACGCAGTATTTT. Amino acid sequence: CASSLGRGSSGDTQYF. The V gene is TRBV7-9, the J gene TRBJ2-3; maybe TRBD2 (5 bases). Trimming removed 1 base at V and 6 bases at J, with 17 bases between. The CDR3 totals 16 residues. The germline gives CDR1 SEHNR, CDR2 FQNEAQ (reference sequence).

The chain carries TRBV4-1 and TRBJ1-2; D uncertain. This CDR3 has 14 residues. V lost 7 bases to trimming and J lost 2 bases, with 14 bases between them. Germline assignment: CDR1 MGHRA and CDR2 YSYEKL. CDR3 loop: CASTREIRNYGYTF. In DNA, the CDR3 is TGCGCCAGCACCCGGGAGATACGGAACTATGGCTACACCTTC.

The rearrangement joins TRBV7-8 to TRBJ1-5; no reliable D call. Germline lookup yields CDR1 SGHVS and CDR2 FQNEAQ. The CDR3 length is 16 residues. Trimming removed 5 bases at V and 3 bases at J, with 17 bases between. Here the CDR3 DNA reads TGTGCCAGCAGCACCGAGGTCAACGGGTACAATCAGCCCCAGCATTTT. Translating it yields CASSTEVNGYNQPQHF.

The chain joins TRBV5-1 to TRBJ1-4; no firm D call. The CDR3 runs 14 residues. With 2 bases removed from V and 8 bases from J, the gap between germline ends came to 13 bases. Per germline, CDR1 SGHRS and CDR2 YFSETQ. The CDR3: CASSFGREGEKLFF. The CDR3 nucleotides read TGCGCCAGCAGCTTCGGGAGGGAAGGAGAAAAACTGTTTTTT.

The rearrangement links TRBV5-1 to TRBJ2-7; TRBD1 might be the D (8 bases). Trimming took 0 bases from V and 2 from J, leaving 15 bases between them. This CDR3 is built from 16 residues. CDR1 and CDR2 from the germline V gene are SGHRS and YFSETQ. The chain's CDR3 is CASSLGTGRAPYEQYF. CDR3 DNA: TGCGCCAGCAGCTTGGGGACAGGGAGGGCCCCCTACGAGCAGTACTTC. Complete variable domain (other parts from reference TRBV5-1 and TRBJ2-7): KAGVTQTPRYLIKTRGQQVTLSCSPISGHRSVSWYQQTPGQGLQFLFEYFSETQRNKGNFPGRFSGRQFSNSRSEMNVSTLELGDSALYLCASSLGTGRAPYEQYFGPGTRLTVT.

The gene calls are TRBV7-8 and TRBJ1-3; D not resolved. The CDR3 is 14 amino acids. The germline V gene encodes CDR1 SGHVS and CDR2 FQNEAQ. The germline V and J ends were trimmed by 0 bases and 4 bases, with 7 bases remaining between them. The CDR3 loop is CASSLAGSGNTIYF. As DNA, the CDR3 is TGTGCCAGCAGCTTAGCGGGGTCCGGAAACACCATATATTTT.

The CDR3 coding sequence is TGTGCCAGCTCACCCACCCGACAAGACTCTGGGGCCAACGTCCTGACTTTC. It specifies CASSPTRQDSGANVLTF. V and J are TRBV18 and TRBJ2-6; no firm D call. CDR3 length equals 17 residues. The ends were cut back, 3 bases at V and 0 bases at J, with 12 bases in the middle. The germline V gene encodes CDR1 KGHSH and CDR2 LQKENI.